Following are 11 T cell receptor beta chains from one sample sequenced in a study of T cell clonality in common variable immunodeficiency. Study findings and constraints: Common variable immunodeficiency TCR beta sequences reportedly had fewer deletions and N-nucleotide insertions.

Generated by immunoSEQ multiplex PCR, the TCRdb table keeps only in-frame clones and is missing some. This repertoire holds approximately 24,000 clones, and none appear only once. Antigen specificity for these receptors is unknown. The material sequenced was peripheral blood mononuclear cells. These receptors were obtained from a human donor with common variable immunodeficiency.

As to this clone: The CDR3 end lies 3 residues beyond the end of the read and is filled in from the germline J gene. The rearrangement links TRBV30 to TRBJ2-1; D might be TRBD2 (5 bases). Looked up from germline, CDR1 is GTSNPN and CDR2 is SVGIG (reference sequence). V lost 0 bases and J lost 7, with 25 bases in between. The CDR3 totals 18 residues. The CDR3 loop reads CAWSVRVGPAGKTNEQFF. The part of the CDR3 DNA that was read is TGTGCCTGGAGTGTACGCGTCGGCCCGGCGGGCAAAACGAATGAG.

A note on this clone: The CDR3 end lies 3 residues beyond the end of the read and is filled in from the germline J gene. J is TRBJ1-1 and V is TRBV5-1, with 8 bases that match TRBD1. The V segment lost 1 base and the J segment 4 bases; nucleotides outside the gene matches: 3. Per germline, CDR1 SGHRS and CDR2 YFSETQ. This CDR3 is 14 amino acids long. The DNA read from the CDR3 is TGCGCCAGCAGCTTGCACAGGGGGAGCACTGAA. Translated: CASSLHRGSTE. In full, the CDR3 is CASSLHRGSTEAFF.

With regard to this clone: The read terminates 3 residues before the CDR3 end, so the remaining end is supplied by the germline J gene. The chain employs TRBV5-1 and TRBJ2-7, with 7 bases lining up with TRBD1. This CDR3 is built from 14 residues. CDR1 and CDR2 from the germline V gene are SGHRS and YFSETQ. V lost 5 bases to trimming and J lost 2 bases; unmatched junction nucleotides: 7. The sequenced part of the CDR3 DNA is TGCGCCAGCAGACTCCGGGACAGCGCCTACGAG. Its translation is CASRLRDSAYE. The whole CDR3 protein reads CASRLRDSAYEQYF.

This clone has just a few counts. The CDR3 end falls 3 residues outside the read, so it is completed with the germline J gene. The chain has TRBV2 and TRBJ2-7; TRBD2 matches 10 bases. This CDR3 spans 15 amino acids. Looked up from germline, CDR1 is SNHLY and CDR2 is FYNNEI. The trim removed 6 bases at V and 1 base at J, leaving 6 bases unmatched. CDR3 sequence reads: CASSRTSGVSYEQYF. The sequenced part of the CDR3 DNA is TGTGCCAGCAGCCGGACTAGCGGCGTTTCCTACGAG.

This clone was seen only a few times. Read data end 3 residues before the CDR3 end; the end is taken from the germline J gene. The chain combines TRBV11-2 with TRBJ1-1, with 8 bases lining up with TRBD1. Unmatched junction bases numbered 8, after V lost 5 bases and J lost 6 bases. CDR1 and CDR2 (germline): SGHAT, FQNNGV. CDR3 size: 14 residues. Here the CDR3 reads CASSPGDRGAEAFF. The sequenced CDR3 bases are TGTGCCAGCAGCCCAGGAGACAGGGGAGCTGAA.

Partial CDR3 DNA: TGCGCCAGCAGCGTGGGACTAGCGGGAGTCTACGAG. The encoded protein is CASSVGLAGVYE. The complete CDR3 reads CASSVGLAGVYEQYF. The chain couples TRBV5-1 to TRBJ2-7; TRBD2 agrees at 14 bases. The CDR3 end falls 3 residues outside the read, so it is completed with the germline J gene. After removal of 4 bases from V and 3 bases from J, the junction contained 3 bases not matched to a gene. Germline-derived CDR1 and CDR2 are SGHRS and YFSETQ. The CDR3 covers 15 residues. The full variable domain, completed using reference TRBV5-1 and TRBJ2-7, is KAGVTQTPRYLIKTRGQQVTLSCSPISGHRSVSWYQQTPGQGLQFLFEYFSETQRNKGNFPGRFSGRQFSNSRSEMNVSTLELGDSALYLCASSVGLAGVYEQYFGPGTRLTVT.

This clone is medium-sized within its sample. The CDR3 reads CASSPTGGLSGANVLTF. The part of the CDR3 DNA that was read is TGTGCCAGCTCGCCCACAGGGGGCTTATCTGGGGCCAACGTC. V is TRBV18 and J is TRBJ2-6, with 9 bases identical to TRBD1. The CDR3 end is not reached by the read, which stops 3 residues before it; the germline J gene fills it in. Germline V gene data show CDR1 as KGHSH and CDR2 as LQKENI. The CDR3 consists of 17 residues. Trimming took 6 bases from V and 1 from J; bases not matched to a gene: 7. The entire variable domain, with the rest obtained from reference TRBV18 and TRBJ2-6, is as follows: NAGVMQNPRHLVRRRGQEARLRCSPMKGHSHVYWYRQLPEEGLKFMVYLQKENIIDESGMPKERFSAEFPKEGPSILRIQQVVRGDSAAYFCASSPTGGLSGANVLTFGAGSRLTVL.

Details on this clone: The read finishes 3 residues shy of the CDR3 end, and the germline J gene is used to complete it. The chain combines TRBV11-2 with TRBJ2-7; 9 nucleotides align to TRBD2. The V gene's germline CDR1 is SGHAT and CDR2 FQNNGV. The V segment lost 5 bases and the J segment 5 bases; nucleotides outside the gene matches: 1. CDR3 length: 12 residues. The part of the CDR3 DNA that was read is TGTGCCAGCAGCAAGCGGGAGGACGAG. Translated: CASSKREDE. Given in full, the CDR3 is CASSKREDEQYF.

The sample holds a few counts of this clone. The CDR3 is cut off 3 residues early in the read; its end comes from the germline J gene. The chain employs TRBV7-8 and TRBJ2-1; 13 nucleotides line up with TRBD2. Germline V gene lookup returns CDR1 SGHVS and CDR2 FQNEAQ. CDR3 length: 18 residues. V was clipped by 5 bases and J by 0 bases; unmatched bases: 7. The part of the CDR3 DNA that was read is TGTGCCAGCAGCCGTAGACTAGCGGGGGGTATCTCCTACAATGAG. This codes for CASSRRLAGGISYNE. The entire CDR3 protein reads CASSRRLAGGISYNEQFF.

A remark on this clone: Read coverage stops 3 residues before the CDR3 terminus; the germline J gene supplies the remainder. The chain has TRBV2 and TRBJ1-2; 7 bases line up with TRBD1. J lost 4 bases, V lost 8 bases, and 10 bases had no gene match. This CDR3 is 14 amino acids long. Germline V gene lookup returns CDR1 SNHLY and CDR2 FYNNEI. CDR3 in amino acids: CASARDRNIYGYTF. The sequenced CDR3 bases are TGTGCCAGCGCCCGGGACAGAAATATCTATGGC.

Comment on this clone: The read ends 3 residues shy of where the CDR3 ends; the end is completed using the germline J gene. The chain is built from TRBV19 and TRBJ2-1; 14 bases line up with TRBD2. Germline trimming cut 7 bases from V and 9 bases from J; bases unmatched to any gene: 8. The CDR3 totals 15 residues. The germline V gene has CDR1 LNHDA and CDR2 SQIVND (reference sequence). CDR3 in amino acids: CASTPTSGRAREQFF. The covered CDR3 bases are TGTGCCAGTACCCCGACTAGCGGGAGGGCCCGTGAG.